This T cell receptor beta chain was observed in a study of shared clonotypes between healthy human individuals. Study observations and caveats: Few donors restricted represented genetic and exposure-history diversity. Clonotypes that were shared across a handful of donors made up 4% to 6% of naive CD4 clonotypes.

The CDR3 length is 14 residues. Germline CDR1 and CDR2: SGHRS and YFSETQ. V lost 0 bases to trimming and J lost 6 bases, with 11 bases between them. Comment on this clone: The antigen remains undetermined.

Assay used: immunoSEQ multiplex PCR; TCRdb lists only in-frame clones, some missing. The sample has roughly 2.2 million clones, 92% seen once. Input material: naive CD4+ T cells from PBMCs. Subset reported: CD45RA+ positively selected. The TCR was taken from a man between 18 and 29 years old in good health. Some clones in this sample may be carry-over from other donors' samples. This chain joins TRBV5-1 and TRBJ2-3; the D gene is possibly TRBD2 (5 bases). CDR3 sequence: CASSLASGIDTQYF. For the CDR3, the DNA is TGCGCCAGCAGCTTGGCCAGCGGTATCGATACGCAGTATTTT. Supplemented by reference TRBV5-1 and TRBJ2-3, the full variable domain reads KAGVTQTPRYLIKTRGQQVTLSCSPISGHRSVSWYQQTPGQGLQFLFEYFSETQRNKGNFPGRFSGRQFSNSRSEMNVSTLELGDSALYLCASSLASGIDTQYFGPGTRLTVL.